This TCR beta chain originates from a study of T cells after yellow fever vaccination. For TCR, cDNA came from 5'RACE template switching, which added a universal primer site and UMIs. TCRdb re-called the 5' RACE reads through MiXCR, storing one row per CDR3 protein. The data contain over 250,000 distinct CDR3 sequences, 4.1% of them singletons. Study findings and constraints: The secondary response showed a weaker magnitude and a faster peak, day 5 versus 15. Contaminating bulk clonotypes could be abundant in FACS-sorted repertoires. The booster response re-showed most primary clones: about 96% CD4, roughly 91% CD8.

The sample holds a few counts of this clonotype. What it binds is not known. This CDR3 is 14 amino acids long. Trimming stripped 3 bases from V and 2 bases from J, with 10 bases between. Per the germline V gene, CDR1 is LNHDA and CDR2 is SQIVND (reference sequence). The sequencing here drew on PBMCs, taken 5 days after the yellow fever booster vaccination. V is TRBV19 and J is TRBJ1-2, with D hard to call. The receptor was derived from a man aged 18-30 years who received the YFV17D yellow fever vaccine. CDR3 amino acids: CASSIYNWNYGYTF. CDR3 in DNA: TGTGCCAGTAGTATCTATAACTGGAACTATGGCTACACCTTC.